The clone carrying this TCR beta chain was counted at least ten times. As yet, its antigen is unknown. The data stem from a study of T cells after yellow fever vaccination. The study's findings and limits: Shared CD4/CD8 clonotypes were a small share, likely from convergent recombination.

Germline CDR1 SGHRS, CDR2 YFSETQ. The CDR3 has 16 amino acids. With 6 bases removed from V and 3 bases from J, the gap between germline ends came to 21 bases. TCRdb re-called the 5' RACE reads through MiXCR, storing one row per CDR3 protein. Among some 220,000 distinct CDR3 sequences listed, around 3.1% were seen once. Sequencing used CD4+ T cells sorted from PBMCs, obtained 10 days after the yellow fever booster vaccination. The receptor comes from a man between 18 and 35 years old who received the YFV17D yellow fever vaccine. This chain links TRBV5-1 with TRBJ1-1; no firm D call. The DNA of the CDR3 is TGCGCCAGCAACCTTGGCCCCCGGGCGATCGACACTGAAGCTTTCTTT. This encodes CASNLGPRAIDTEAFF.